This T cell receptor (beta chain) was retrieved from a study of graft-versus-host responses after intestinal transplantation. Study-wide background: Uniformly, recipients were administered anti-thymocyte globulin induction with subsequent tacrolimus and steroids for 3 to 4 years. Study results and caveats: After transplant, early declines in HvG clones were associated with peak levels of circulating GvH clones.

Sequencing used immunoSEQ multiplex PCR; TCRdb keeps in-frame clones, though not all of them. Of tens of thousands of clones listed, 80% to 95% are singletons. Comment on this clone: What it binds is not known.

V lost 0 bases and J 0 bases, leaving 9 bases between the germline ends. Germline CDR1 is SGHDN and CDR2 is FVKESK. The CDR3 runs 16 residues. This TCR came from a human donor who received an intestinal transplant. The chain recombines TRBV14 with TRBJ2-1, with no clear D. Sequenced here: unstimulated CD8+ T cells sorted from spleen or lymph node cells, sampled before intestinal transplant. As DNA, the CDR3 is TGTGCCAGCAGCCAAGAGGCCATATTCTCCTACAATGAGCAGTTCTTC. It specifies CASSQEAIFSYNEQFF. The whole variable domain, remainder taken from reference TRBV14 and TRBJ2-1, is EAGVTQFPSHSVIEKGQTVTLRCDPISGHDNLYWYRRVMGKEIKFLLHFVKESKQDESGMPNNRFLAERTGGTYSTLKVQPAELEDSGVYFCASSQEAIFSYNEQFFGPGTRLTVL.